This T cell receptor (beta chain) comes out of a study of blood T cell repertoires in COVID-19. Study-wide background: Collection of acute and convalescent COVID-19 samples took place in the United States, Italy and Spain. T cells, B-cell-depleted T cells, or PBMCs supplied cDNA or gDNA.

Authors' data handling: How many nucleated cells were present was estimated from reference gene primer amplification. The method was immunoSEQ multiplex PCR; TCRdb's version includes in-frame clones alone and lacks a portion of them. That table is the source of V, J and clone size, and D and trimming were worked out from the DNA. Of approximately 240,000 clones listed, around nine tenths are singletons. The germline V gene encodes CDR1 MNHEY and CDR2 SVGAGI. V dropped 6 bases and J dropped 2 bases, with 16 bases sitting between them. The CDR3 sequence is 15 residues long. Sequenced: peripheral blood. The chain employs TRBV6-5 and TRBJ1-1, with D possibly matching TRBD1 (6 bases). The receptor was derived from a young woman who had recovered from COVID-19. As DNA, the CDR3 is TGTGCCAGCAGCTGGGAAACAGGGTCAAACACTGAAGCTTTCTTT. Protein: CASSWETGSNTEAFF.